The present T cell receptor (beta chain) was sequenced within a study of blood T cell repertoires in COVID-19. Study-wide background: The analysed material was cDNA or gDNA that came from T cells, B-cell-depleted T cells, or PBMCs.

Authors' data handling: Estimated nucleated cell counts came from reference gene primer amplification. Assay: immunoSEQ multiplex PCR; the TCRdb copy retains only in-frame clones and omits some. Clone size and the V and J calls come from that table; the DNA yielded D and trimming. The table shows 40,000 or so clones, with around four fifths occurring only once. Trimming removed 1 base from V and 6 bases from J, with 16 bases in between. CDR1 SNHLY and CDR2 FYNNEI come from the germline V gene. The CDR3 is 15 amino acids. Specimen: peripheral blood. V and J are TRBV2 and TRBJ2-7; TRBD1 is a possible D gene (6 bases). The TCR sequence derives from a man in his fifties with active COVID-19. CDR3 nucleotide sequence: TGTGCCAGCAGTGAAGTGAGTCAGGGGTGGGGCGAGCAGTACTTC. This sequence encodes CASSEVSQGWGEQYF.